This T cell receptor (beta chain) was recorded in a study of metastatic and nonmetastatic thyroid tumors. The CDR3 contains 15 residues. Germline lookup yields CDR1 MNHNS and CDR2 SASEGT. Unmatched junction bases numbered 8, after V lost 5 bases and J lost 5 bases. Thyroid surgery was performed in patients who had received no treatment beforehand. This clone has only a few counts. Original data processing: A classifier for distant metastasis in papillary thyroid cancer was constructed using CDR3 differences observed across clinicopathological groups. TCRdb recomputed clones from the PCR reads via MiXCR. The V and J calls were not made by the authors but by TCRdb's processing. The table lists approximately 23,000 clones, 23% of them singletons.

The chain couples TRBV6-1 to TRBJ2-5, with 10 bases lining up with TRBD2. This clonotype originated in a male donor with papillary thyroid cancer or a benign thyroid nodule (not recorded which). Some clones in this sample may be carry-over from other donors' samples. Material for sequencing was blood. CDR3 in amino acids: CASSQREGGGETQYF. CDR3 nucleotide sequence: TGTGCCAGCAGTCAGCGGGAGGGGGGCGGCGAGACCCAGTACTTC.